A single sample gave rise to the 18 T cell receptor beta chains below, sequenced in a study. TCRdb redid the calling of the RT-PCR reads with MiXCR, one entry per CDR3 protein. In the table there are hundreds of thousands of distinct CDR3 sequences, 12% to 15% of which are singletons. Sequencing was carried out using memory CD4+ T cells from blood. These receptors all come from a female donor in good health, serving as a healthy control.

A few counts support this clonotype. The genes are TRBV12-3 or TRBV12-4 and TRBJ2-1, with 9 nucleotides matching TRBD2. The ends lost 3 bases at V and 3 bases at J; junction bases unmatched: 6. This CDR3 has 16 residues. CDR3 loop: CASSFLTSGLYNEQFF. DNA for the CDR3: TGTGCCAGCAGTTTCCTGACTAGCGGTCTCTACAATGAGCAGTTCTTC.

This clonotype was seen a few times. This chain joins TRBV5-1 and TRBJ2-1, with 9 bases that match TRBD1. V lost 2 bases and J lost 2; bases outside the gene matches: 2. The germline gives CDR1 SGHRS, CDR2 YFSETQ. CDR3 length: 15 amino acids. CDR3 in DNA: TGCGCCAGCAGCTTACAGGGGGCTGCCTACAATGAGCAGTTCTTC. This encodes CASSLQGAAYNEQFF.

About this clonotype itself: The CDR3 end shows no conserved phenylalanine or tryptophan, and so a read error is likely. The chain links TRBV9 to TRBJ2-5; TRBD2 might be the D (6 bases). This CDR3 has 14 amino acids. The V end was cut by 4 bases, the J end by 5 bases, with 15 bases between. Germline-derived CDR1 and CDR2 are SGDLS and YYNGEE. The CDR3, as DNA: TGTGCCAGCAGCTCGCCCGGCCGGGGGGAGACCCAGTACTTG. This gives the protein CASSSPGRGETQYL.

This clonotype has only a few counts. The CDR3 DNA is TGCGCCAGCAGCTTGGCCGGCAGCATCACAGATACGCAGTATTTT. This sequence encodes CASSLAGSITDTQYF. The V gene is TRBV5-1, the J gene TRBJ2-3; D is unresolved. This CDR3 has 15 amino acids. Trimming stripped 0 bases from V and 2 bases from J, with 10 bases between. CDR1 SGHRS and CDR2 YFSETQ come from the germline V gene.

This clonotype was seen a few times. This chain links TRBV4-2 with TRBJ2-7; perhaps TRBD2 as D (6 bases). CDR1 and CDR2 from the germline V gene are LGHNA and YNFKEQ. The V end lost 5 bases, the J end lost 4 bases, and 18 bases lay between the germline ends. The length of the CDR3 is 15 residues. The CDR3 DNA reads TGTGCCAGCAGCGTACATAGCGAGGCGGGATACGAGCAGTACTTC. This sequence encodes CASSVHSEAGYEQYF.

This clonotype was counted ten times or more. The chain recombines TRBV5-1 with TRBJ1-1; D possibly corresponds to TRBD1 (5 bases). This CDR3 is built from 15 residues. Deletions cut 3 bases from V and 4 bases from J, with 16 bases between. Germline V gene data show CDR1 as SGHRS and CDR2 as YFSETQ. The CDR3 here is CASSSATGRGTEAFF. Written as DNA, the CDR3 is TGCGCCAGCAGCTCGGCGACTGGGAGGGGCACTGAAGCTTTCTTT. Based on the CDR3 plus reference TRBV5-1 and TRBJ1-1, the full variable domain is KAGVTQTPRYLIKTRGQQVTLSCSPISGHRSVSWYQQTPGQGLQFLFEYFSETQRNKGNFPGRFSGRQFSNSRSEMNVSTLELGDSALYLCASSSATGRGTEAFFGQGTRLTVV.

The sample holds a few counts of this clonotype. V and J are TRBV4-2 and TRBJ2-7, with 8 bases lining up with TRBD1. Trimming at V came to 3 bases and at J to 2 bases, leaving 12 bases not matched to a gene. CDR1 is LGHNA and CDR2 is YNFKEQ in the germline V gene. The CDR3 is 17 residues long. The CDR3 loop reads CASSHDTGGYGTYEQYF. DNA of the CDR3: TGTGCCAGCAGCCACGATACAGGGGGATATGGGACCTACGAGCAGTACTTC.

The chain is built from TRBV2 and TRBJ2-1; D is unresolved. Trimming removed 5 bases at V and 9 bases at J, with 14 bases between. Germline CDR1 reads SNHLY; CDR2 reads FYNNEI. The CDR3 extends over 13 amino acids. CDR3 in amino acids: CASSNAGWSEQFF. The CDR3 coding sequence is TGTGCCAGCAGTAACGCTGGGTGGAGTGAGCAGTTCTTC.

The table lists this clonotype with many counts. This chain uses TRBV29-1 with TRBJ1-2; a weak D match, TRBD1 (5 bases). CDR1 is SQVTM and CDR2 is ANQGSEA in the germline V gene. The CDR3 consists of 12 residues. Trimming took off 3 bases at V and 6 bases at J, with 11 bases between the two ends. This chain's CDR3 is CSVDREGHGYTF. Here the CDR3 DNA reads TGCAGCGTTGACAGGGAGGGACATGGCTACACCTTC.

The V and J genes are TRBV7-3 and TRBJ2-3; 12 bases are shared with TRBD2. With 5 bases clipped from V and 6 bases from J, the junction kept 24 bases outside the gene matches. Germline assignment: CDR1 SGHTA and CDR2 FQGTGA. The CDR3 consists of 21 residues. CDR3 in amino acids: CASSRYSGQGSSGGALDTQYF. In DNA, the CDR3 is TGTGCCAGCAGCCGATATTCGGGACAAGGGTCTAGCGGGGGGGCCCTGGATACGCAGTATTTT.

The genes are TRBV12-3 or TRBV12-4 and TRBJ2-7, with a weak D call TRBD2 (6 bases). This CDR3 is built from 17 residues. V dropped 5 bases and J dropped 2 bases, with 22 bases sitting between them. For the CDR3, the DNA is TGTGCCAGCAGTACCCCCTGGGCCGGAGGGAACACCTACGAGCAGTACTTC. As protein: CASSTPWAGGNTYEQYF.

The chain combines TRBV12-3 or TRBV12-4 with TRBJ1-1; D is uncertain. The CDR3 consists of 13 residues. Trimming shortened V by 6 bases and J by 3 bases, and 11 bases separated the two germline ends. CDR3 DNA: TGTGCCAGCAGCCGCCAGGCACACACTGAAGCTTTCTTT. It codes for CASSRQAHTEAFF.

This chain uses TRBV18 with TRBJ2-7; no reliable D call. Trimming left V 2 bases short and J 6 bases short, with 11 bases between. The V gene's germline CDR1 is KGHSH and CDR2 LQKENI. The CDR3 extends over 13 amino acids. The CDR3 sequence: CASSPVATGEQYF. The CDR3, as DNA: TGTGCCAGCTCACCAGTGGCTACCGGCGAGCAGTACTTC.

This clonotype was picked up a small number of times. The V and J genes are TRBV30 and TRBJ2-3, with D possibly matching TRBD1 (5 bases). This CDR3 spans 15 amino acids. Germline values: CDR1 GTSNPN, CDR2 SVGIG (reference sequence). V lost 0 bases, J lost 0 bases, and 10 bases lay in between. The CDR3 spells CAWSVGAGSTDTQYF. CDR3 DNA: TGTGCCTGGAGTGTTGGGGCAGGGAGCACAGATACGCAGTATTTT.

This clonotype has a handful of counts. The J gene is TRBJ2-1, the V gene TRBV5-4; D may correspond to TRBD1 or TRBD2 (6 bases each). The germline gives CDR1 SGHNT, CDR2 YYREEE (reference sequence). There are 15 residues in the CDR3. V lost 6 bases and J lost 0, with 13 bases in between. The CDR3 DNA sequence: TGTGCCAGCACCTGGGGGCGGGACTCCTACAATGAGCAGTTCTTC. Residues: CASTWGRDSYNEQFF.

The gene calls are TRBV5-1 and TRBJ1-4; no firm D call. CDR3 length: 12 amino acids. Trimming removed 4 bases at V and 7 bases at J, with 8 bases between. Germline loops: CDR1 SGHRS, CDR2 YFSETQ. In DNA form, the CDR3 reads TGCGCCAGCAGCAGTCAAGGTGAAAAACTGTTTTTT. Its protein is CASSSQGEKLFF.

This clonotype has only a few counts. The chain links TRBV5-1 to TRBJ2-7, with D possibly being TRBD2 (7 bases). The V and J ends lost 4 bases and 6 bases respectively, with 17 bases between them. This CDR3 is built from 14 residues. Germline V gene data show CDR1 as SGHRS and CDR2 as YFSETQ. Here the CDR3 reads CASSPVGGAFEQYF. The CDR3 DNA reads as TGCGCCAGCAGCCCCGTGGGGGGGGCCTTCGAGCAGTACTTC.

The chain uses TRBV27 and TRBJ1-6; no reliable D call. From germline, CDR1 is MNHEY and CDR2 SMNVEV (reference sequence). Trimming took off 5 bases at V and 10 bases at J, with 12 bases between the two ends. This CDR3 contains 13 residues. The CDR3 here is CASSPERRSPLHF. CDR3 in DNA: TGTGCCAGCAGTCCAGAAAGAAGGTCACCCCTCCACTTT.